This T cell receptor (beta chain) was sequenced in a study of human T cells and chemical hapten exposure. For the study at large: Alopecia areata, totalis or universalis affected patients who were mostly female.

Remarks on this clonotype: Its cognate antigen is unknown.

TCRdb re-derived calls from the RACE reads in MiXCR, one entry per CDR3 protein. The table records around 110,000 distinct CDR3 sequences, around 10% of them present only once. Study-wide points: Patch test score tracked positively with PT1 expanded TCR counts. Expanded TCRs grouped into significantly more large CDR3 similarity clusters than controls produced. After DPC sensitization, TCRs above 1 in 1000 frequency showed no change.

Time point denoted: patch test 1, 2 weeks after DPC sensitization. Sample treatment: therapeutic diphenylcyclopropenone sensitization with weekly scalp DPC. The starting material was whole blood, obtained in connection with sensitization to the hapten diphenylcyclopropenone (DPC). This clonotype originated in a woman between 45 and 65 years old with alopecia areata. Some clones in this sample may be carry-over from other donors' samples.

As DNA, the CDR3 is TGTGCCAGTAGACATGACAGGGGATCGGCCAACGTCCTGACTTTC. Encoded protein: CASRHDRGSANVLTF. V and J are TRBV19 and TRBJ2-6, with TRBD1 identical over 8 bases. In germline, CDR1 is LNHDA, CDR2 SQIVND (reference sequence). Trimming cost V 6 bases and J 6 bases; bases outside gene matches: 7. The CDR3 length is 15 residues. The entire variable domain, with the rest obtained from reference TRBV19 and TRBJ2-6, is as follows: DGGITQSPKYLFRKEGQNVTLSCEQNLNHDAMYWYRQDPGQGLRLIYYSQIVNDFQKGDIAEGYSVSREKKESFPLTVTSAQKNPTAFYLCASRHDRGSANVLTFGAGSRLTVL.